This T cell receptor (beta chain) appears in the sequencing data of a study of monozygotic twins with cystic fibrosis. Study-wide points: In 13 of 16 pairs, V gene usage was closest to the co-twin's. No link emerged between shared CDR3 counts and age, concordance or severity.

Concerning this clone itself: Its antigen remains unknown.

Sequencing used immunoSEQ multiplex PCR; TCRdb keeps in-frame clones, though not all of them. This sample yields about 19,000 clones, of which about 97% are seen a single time; around 1.9% belongs to the top ten. This TCR was recovered from a woman aged 25 to 39 with cystic fibrosis. The sequenced material came from blood.

CDR3 residues: CASSQEASVNTEAFF. The CDR3 nucleotides are TGCGCCAGCAGCCAAGAGGCCTCAGTGAACACTGAAGCTTTCTTT. The chain joins TRBV4-3 to TRBJ1-1; D is undetermined. V shed 0 bases and J shed 0 bases, with 8 bases lying between them. CDR1 and CDR2 (germline): LGHNA, YSLEER. The CDR3 is made up of 15 amino acids.